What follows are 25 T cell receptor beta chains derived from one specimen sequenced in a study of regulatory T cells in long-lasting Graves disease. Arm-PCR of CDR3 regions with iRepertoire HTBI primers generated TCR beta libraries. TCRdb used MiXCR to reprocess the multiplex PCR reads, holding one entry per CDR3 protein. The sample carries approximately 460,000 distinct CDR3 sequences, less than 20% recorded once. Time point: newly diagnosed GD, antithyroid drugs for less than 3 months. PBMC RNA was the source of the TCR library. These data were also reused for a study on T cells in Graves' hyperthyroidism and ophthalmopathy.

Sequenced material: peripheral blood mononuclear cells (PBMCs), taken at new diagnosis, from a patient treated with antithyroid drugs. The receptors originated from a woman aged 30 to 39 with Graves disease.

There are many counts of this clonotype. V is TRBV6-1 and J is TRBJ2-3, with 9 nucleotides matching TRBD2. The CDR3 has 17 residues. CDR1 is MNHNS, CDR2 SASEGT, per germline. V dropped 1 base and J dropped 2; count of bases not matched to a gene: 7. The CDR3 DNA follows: TGTGCCAGCAGTGAAGATGGTAGCGGGAGACACACAGATACGCAGTATTTT. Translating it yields CASSEDGSGRHTDTQYF.

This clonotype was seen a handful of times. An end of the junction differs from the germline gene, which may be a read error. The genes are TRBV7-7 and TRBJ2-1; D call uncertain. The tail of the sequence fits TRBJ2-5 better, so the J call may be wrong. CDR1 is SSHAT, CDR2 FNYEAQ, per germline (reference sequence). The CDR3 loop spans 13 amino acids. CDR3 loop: CASSDGPVWAQYF. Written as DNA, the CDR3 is TGTGCTAGCAGCGACGGGCCGGTTTGGGCCCAGTACTTC.

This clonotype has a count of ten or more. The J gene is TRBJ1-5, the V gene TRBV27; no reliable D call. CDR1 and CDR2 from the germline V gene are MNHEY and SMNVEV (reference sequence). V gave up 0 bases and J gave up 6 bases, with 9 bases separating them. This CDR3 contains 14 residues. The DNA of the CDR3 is TGTGCCAGCAGTTTATCATTAAAGGGTCAGCCCCAGCATTTT. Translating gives CASSLSLKGQPQHF.

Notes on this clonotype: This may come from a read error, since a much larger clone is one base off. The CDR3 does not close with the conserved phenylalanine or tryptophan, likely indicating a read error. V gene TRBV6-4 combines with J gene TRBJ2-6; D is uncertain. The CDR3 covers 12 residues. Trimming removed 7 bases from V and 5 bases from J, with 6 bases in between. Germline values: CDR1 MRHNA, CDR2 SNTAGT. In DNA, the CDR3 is TGTGCCAGCACGGGCTGGGCCAACGTCCTGACTCTC. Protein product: CASTGWANVLTL.

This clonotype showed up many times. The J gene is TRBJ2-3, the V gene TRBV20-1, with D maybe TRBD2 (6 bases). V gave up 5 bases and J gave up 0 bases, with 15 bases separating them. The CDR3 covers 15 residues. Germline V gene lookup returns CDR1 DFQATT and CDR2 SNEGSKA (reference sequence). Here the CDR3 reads CSAPWTGTSTDTQYF. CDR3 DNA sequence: TGCAGTGCTCCGTGGACCGGGACTAGCACAGATACGCAGTATTTT.

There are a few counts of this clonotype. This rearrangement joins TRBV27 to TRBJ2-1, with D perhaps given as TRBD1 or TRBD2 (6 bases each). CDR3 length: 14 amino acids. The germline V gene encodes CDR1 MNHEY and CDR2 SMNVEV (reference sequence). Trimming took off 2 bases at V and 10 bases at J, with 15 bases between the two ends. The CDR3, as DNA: TGTGCCAGCAGTTTAGGGGAAGGGGGGAGGGAGCAGTTCTTC. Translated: CASSLGEGGREQFF.

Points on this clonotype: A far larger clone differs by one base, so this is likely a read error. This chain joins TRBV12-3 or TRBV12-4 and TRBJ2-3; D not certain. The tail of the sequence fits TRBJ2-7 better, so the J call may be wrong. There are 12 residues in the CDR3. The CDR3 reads CASSLEVYEQYF. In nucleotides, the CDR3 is TGTGCCAGCAGTTTAGAGGTCTACGAGCAGTACTTC.

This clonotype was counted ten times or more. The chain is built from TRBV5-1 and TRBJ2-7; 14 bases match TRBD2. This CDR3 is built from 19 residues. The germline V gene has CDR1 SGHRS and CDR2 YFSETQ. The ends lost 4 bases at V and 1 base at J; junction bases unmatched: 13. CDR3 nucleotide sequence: TGCGCCAGCAGCCTACGGGGACCCCGGACTAGCGGGGGGTCCTACGAGCAGTACTTC. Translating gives CASSLRGPRTSGGSYEQYF.

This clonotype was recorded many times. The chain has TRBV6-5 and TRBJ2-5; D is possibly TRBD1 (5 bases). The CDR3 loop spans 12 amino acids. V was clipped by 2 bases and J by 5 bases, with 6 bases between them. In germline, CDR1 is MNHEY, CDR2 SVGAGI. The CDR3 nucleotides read TGTGCCAGCAGTTACAGACAGGAGACCCAGTACTTC. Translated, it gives CASSYRQETQYF.

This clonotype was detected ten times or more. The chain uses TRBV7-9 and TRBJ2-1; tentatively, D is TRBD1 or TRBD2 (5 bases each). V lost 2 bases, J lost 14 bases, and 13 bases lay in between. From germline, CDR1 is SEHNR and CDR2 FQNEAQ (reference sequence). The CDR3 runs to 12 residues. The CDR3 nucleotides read TGTGCCAGCAGCTTACTTCCGGGACCGAAGTTCTTC. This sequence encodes CASSLLPGPKFF.

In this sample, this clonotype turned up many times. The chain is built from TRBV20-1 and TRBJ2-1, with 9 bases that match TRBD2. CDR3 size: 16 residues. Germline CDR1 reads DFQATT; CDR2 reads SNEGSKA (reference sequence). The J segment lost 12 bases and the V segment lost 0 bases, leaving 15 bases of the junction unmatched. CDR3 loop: CSARDPRSGSRDVQFF. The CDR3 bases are TGCAGTGCTAGAGACCCTCGTAGCGGGAGTAGGGATGTGCAGTTCTTC.

Here the CDR3 reads CASSLGLARTVTDEQFF. The DNA for the CDR3 is TGCGCCAGCAGCTTGGGGCTAGCGAGGACAGTAACGGATGAGCAGTTCTTC. The gene calls are TRBV5-1 and TRBJ2-1, with D possibly being TRBD1 or TRBD2 (6 bases each). CDR1 and CDR2 (germline): SGHRS, YFSETQ. This CDR3 contains 17 residues. The V end lost 0 bases, the J end lost 8 bases, and 21 bases lay between the germline ends.

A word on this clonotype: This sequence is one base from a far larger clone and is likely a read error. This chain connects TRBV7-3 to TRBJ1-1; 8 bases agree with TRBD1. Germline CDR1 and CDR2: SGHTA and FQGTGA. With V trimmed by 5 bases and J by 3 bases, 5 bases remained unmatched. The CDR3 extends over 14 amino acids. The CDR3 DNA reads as TGTGCCAGCAGCCCGACAGGGGCTGACACTGAAGCTTTCTTT. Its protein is CASSPTGADTEAFF.

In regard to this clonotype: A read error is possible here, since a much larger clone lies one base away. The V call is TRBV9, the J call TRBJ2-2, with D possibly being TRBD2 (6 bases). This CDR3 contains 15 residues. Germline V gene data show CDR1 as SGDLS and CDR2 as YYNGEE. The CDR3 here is CASGVGGANTGELFF. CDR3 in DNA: TGTGCCAGCGGCGTAGGAGGGGCGAACACCGGGGAGCTGTTTTTT.

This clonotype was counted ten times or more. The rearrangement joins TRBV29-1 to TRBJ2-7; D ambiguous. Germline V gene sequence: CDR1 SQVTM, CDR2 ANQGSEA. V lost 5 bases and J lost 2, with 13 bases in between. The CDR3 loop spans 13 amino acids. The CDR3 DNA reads TGCAGCGTTTTCGACAAATTCCCCTACGAGCAGTACTTC. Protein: CSVFDKFPYEQYF.

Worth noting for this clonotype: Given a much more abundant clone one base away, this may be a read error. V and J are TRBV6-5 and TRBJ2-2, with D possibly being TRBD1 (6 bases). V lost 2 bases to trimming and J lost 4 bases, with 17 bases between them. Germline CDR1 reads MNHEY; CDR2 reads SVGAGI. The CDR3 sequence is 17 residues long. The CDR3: CASSYAGATKSTGELFF. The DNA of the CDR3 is TGTGCCAGCAGTTACGCAGGGGCAACCAAGAGCACCGGGGAGCTGTTTTTT.

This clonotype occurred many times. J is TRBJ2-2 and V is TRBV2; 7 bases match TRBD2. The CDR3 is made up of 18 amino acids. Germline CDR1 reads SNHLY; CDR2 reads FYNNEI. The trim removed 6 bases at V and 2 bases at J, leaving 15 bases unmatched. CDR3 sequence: CASRDSSRTRRNTGELFF. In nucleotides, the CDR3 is TGTGCCAGCAGAGATAGTTCACGGACTAGACGAAACACCGGGGAGCTGTTTTTT.

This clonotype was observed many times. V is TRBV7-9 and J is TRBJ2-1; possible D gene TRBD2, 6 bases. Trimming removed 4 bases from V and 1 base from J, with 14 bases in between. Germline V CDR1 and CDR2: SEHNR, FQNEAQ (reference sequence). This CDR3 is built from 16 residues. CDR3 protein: CASSSGTSVSYNEQFF. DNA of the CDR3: TGTGCCAGCAGCTCCGGGACTTCCGTATCCTACAATGAGCAGTTCTTC.

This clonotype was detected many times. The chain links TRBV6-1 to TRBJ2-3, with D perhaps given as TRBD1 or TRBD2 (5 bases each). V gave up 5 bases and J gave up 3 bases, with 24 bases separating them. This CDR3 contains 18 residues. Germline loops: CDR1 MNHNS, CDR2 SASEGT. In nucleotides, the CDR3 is TGTGCCAGCAGTCCGGGACGCCCGCCGCGGACCCAGACAGATACGCAGTATTTT. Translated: CASSPGRPPRTQTDTQYF.

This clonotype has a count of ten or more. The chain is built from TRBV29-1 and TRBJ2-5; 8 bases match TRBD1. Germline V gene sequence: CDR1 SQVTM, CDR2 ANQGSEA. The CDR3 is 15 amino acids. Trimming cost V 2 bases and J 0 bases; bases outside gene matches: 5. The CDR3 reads CSVEFRTGYQETQYF. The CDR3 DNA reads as TGCAGCGTTGAATTTAGGACAGGGTACCAAGAGACCCAGTACTTC.

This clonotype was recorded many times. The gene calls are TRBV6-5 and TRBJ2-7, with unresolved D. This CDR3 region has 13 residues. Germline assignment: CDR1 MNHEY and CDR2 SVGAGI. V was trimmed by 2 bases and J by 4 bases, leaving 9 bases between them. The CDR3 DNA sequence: TGTGCCAGCAGTTACCTCCAGAGGTACGAGCAGTACTTC. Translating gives CASSYLQRYEQYF.

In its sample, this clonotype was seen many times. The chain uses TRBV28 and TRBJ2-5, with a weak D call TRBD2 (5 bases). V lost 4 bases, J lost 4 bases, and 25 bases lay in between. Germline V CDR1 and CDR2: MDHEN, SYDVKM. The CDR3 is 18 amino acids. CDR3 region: CASSSRIRIEGRRETQYF. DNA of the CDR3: TGTGCCAGCAGTTCCCGGATAAGGATAGAGGGTAGGCGAGAGACCCAGTACTTC.

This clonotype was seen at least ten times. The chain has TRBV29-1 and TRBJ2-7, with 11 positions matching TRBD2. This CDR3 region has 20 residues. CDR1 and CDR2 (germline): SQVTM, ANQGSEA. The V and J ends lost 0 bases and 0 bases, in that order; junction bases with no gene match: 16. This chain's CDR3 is CSVEEWGRRTSGRSSYEQYF. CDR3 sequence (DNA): TGCAGCGTTGAAGAATGGGGACGAAGGACTAGCGGGCGGTCCTCCTACGAGCAGTACTTC.

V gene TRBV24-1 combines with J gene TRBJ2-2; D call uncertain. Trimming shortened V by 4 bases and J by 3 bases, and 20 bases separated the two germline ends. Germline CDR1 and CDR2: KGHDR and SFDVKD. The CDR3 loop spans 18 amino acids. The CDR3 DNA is TGTGCCACCAGTGACCAACTTGGTAGCTTAATTGACACCGGGGAGCTGTTTTTT. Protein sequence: CATSDQLGSLIDTGELFF.

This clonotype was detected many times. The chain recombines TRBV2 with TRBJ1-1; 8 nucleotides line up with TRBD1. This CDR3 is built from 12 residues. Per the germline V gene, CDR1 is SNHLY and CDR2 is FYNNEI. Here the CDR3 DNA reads TGTGTCATCAGGGGGCGCGGCACTGAAGCTTTCTTT. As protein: CVIRGRGTEAFF.